This paragraph reports one TCR beta chain. The target antigen is unknown. This sample is part of a study of T cells in Graves' hyperthyroidism and ophthalmopathy. At the level of the study: Sampling of peripheral blood happened at initial diagnosis, prior to any treatment.

Amplification of TCR beta CDR3 regions used RNA as the template. Using the HTBI primer set, a first-round RT-PCR was run on the TCR CDR3. TCRdb processed the multiplex PCR reads anew with MiXCR; each CDR3 protein has one entry. The top ten hold around 4% of the sample, which has 600,000 to 700,000 distinct CDR3 sequences, about 15% seen once. General study findings and limits: Separating ophthalmopathy from stable hyperthyroidism was achieved by a 13 V-J model.

Germline CDR1 MNHEY, CDR2 SVGEGT. The CDR3 loop spans 14 amino acids. V was trimmed by 5 bases and J by 1 base, leaving 11 bases between them. The PBMCs studied were ones that came from approximately 9.9 ml fresh peripheral blood. The chain is built from TRBV6-2 or TRBV6-3 and TRBJ1-2, with D tentatively TRBD1 (6 bases). The sample was blood. This TCR derives from a woman in her forties with Graves' ophthalmopathy. CDR3 region: CASSLQGYNYGYTF. CDR3 DNA sequence: TGTGCCAGCAGTCTACAGGGTTATAACTATGGCTACACCTTC.